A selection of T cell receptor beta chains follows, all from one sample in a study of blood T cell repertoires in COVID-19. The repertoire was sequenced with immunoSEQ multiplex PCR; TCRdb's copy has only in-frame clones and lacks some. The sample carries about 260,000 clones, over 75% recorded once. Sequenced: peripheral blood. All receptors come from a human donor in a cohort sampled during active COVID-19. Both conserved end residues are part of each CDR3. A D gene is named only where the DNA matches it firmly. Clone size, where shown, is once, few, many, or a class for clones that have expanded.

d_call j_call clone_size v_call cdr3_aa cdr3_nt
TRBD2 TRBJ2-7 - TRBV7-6 CASSSTSGGSYEQYF TGTGCCAGCAGCTCGACTAGCGGGGGATCCTACGAGCAGTACTTC
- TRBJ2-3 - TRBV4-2 CASSPELVSTDTQYF TGTGCCAGCAGCCCGGAACTAGTTAGCACAGATACGCAGTATTTT
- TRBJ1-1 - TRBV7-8 CASSLSGFGTEAFF TGTGCCAGCAGCTTATCAGGGTTTGGGACTGAAGCTTTCTTT
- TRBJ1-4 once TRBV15 CATSSPGQNEKLFF TGTGCCACCAGCAGTCCAGGACAAAATGAAAAACTGTTTTTT
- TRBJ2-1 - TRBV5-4 CASSFAGASSYNEQFF TGTGCCAGCAGCTTCGCAGGGGCCAGCTCCTACAATGAGCAGTTCTTC
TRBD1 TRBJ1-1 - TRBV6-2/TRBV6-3 CASSGTGGSRYTEAFF TGTGCCAGCAGTGGAACAGGGGGGTCCCGTTACACTGAAGCTTTCTTT
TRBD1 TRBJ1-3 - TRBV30 CAWNDLLSRWADRDGESGNTIYF TGTGCCTGGAATGATCTCCTAAGTCGTTGGGCGGACAGGGACGGAGAATCTGGAAACACCATATATTTT
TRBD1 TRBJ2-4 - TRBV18 CASSPQGTEKNIQYF TGTGCCAGCTCACCGCAAGGGACAGAAAAAAACATTCAGTACTTC
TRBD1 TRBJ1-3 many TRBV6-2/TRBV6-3 CASSYGTASGNTIYF TGTGCCAGCAGTTACGGGACAGCCTCTGGAAACACCATATATTTT
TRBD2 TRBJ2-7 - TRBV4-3 CASSQSLIRGLAYEQYF TGCGCCAGCAGCCAATCTCTTATTCGGGGACTAGCTTACGAGCAGTACTTC
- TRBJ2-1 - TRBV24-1 CATSDLRGHYNEQFF TGTGCCACCAGTGATCTCCGGGGACACTACAATGAGCAGTTCTTC
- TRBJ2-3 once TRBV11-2 CASTPSTDTQYF TGTGCCAGCACTCCTAGCACAGATACGCAGTATTTT
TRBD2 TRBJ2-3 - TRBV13 CASSSLLAAGGTDTQYF TGTGCCAGCAGCTCATTACTAGCGGCCGGGGGCACAGATACGCAGTATTTT
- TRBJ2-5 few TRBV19 CASRGATRGQETQYF TGTGCCAGTAGAGGGGCCACGAGAGGCCAAGAGACCCAGTACTTC
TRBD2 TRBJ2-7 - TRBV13 CASSFSGRSHEQYF TGTGCCAGCAGTTTTAGCGGGAGGTCCCACGAGCAGTACTTC
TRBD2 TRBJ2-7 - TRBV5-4 CASSSGLVREQYF TGTGCCAGCAGCTCCGGACTAGTGCGCGAGCAGTACTTC
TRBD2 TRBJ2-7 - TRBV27 CASSRGRFAYEQYF TGTGCCAGCAGCCGCGGGAGGTTTGCCTACGAGCAGTACTTC
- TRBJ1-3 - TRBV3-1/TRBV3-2 CASSQIRGAGNTIYF TGTGCCAGCAGCCAGATCAGGGGTGCTGGAAACACCATATATTTT
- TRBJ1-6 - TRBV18 CASSPSTSGNYNSPLHF TGTGCCAGCTCACCATCGACAAGTGGAAATTATAATTCACCCCTCCACTTT
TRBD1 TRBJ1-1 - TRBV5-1 CASSPGQGIRNTEAFF TGCGCCAGCAGCCCGGGACAGGGGATTCGGAACACTGAAGCTTTCTTT
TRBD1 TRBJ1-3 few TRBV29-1 CSVKTGRSGNTIYF TGCAGCGTTAAGACAGGGCGGTCTGGAAACACCATATATTTT
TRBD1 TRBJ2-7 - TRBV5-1 CASSLGEVAGGYEQYF TGCGCCAGCAGCTTGGGGGAAGTTGCAGGGGGCTACGAGCAGTACTTC
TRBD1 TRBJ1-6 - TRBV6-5 CASGRPGQANSPLHF TGTGCCAGCGGTAGGCCGGGACAGGCTAATTCACCCCTCCACTTT
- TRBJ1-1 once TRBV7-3 CASRTGAGGFTEAFF TGTGCCAGCAGAACCGGGGCTGGGGGCTTCACTGAAGCTTTCTTT
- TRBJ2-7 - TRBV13 CASSTGTYLPKQYF TGTGCCAGCAGCACAGGGACGTATCTCCCCAAGCAGTACTTC
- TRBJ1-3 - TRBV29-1 CSADMADGNTIYF TGCAGTGCGGACATGGCGGATGGAAACACCATATATTTT
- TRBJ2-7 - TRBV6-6 CASSYWASGEQYF TGTGCCAGCAGTTACTGGGCGTCGGGAGAGCAGTACTTC
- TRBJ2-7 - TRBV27 CASSLEGDGTYEQYF TGTGCCAGCAGTCTTGAGGGGGACGGAACCTACGAGCAGTACTTC
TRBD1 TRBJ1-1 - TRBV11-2 CASSSFRQGKKNTEAFF TGTGCCAGCAGCTCCTTTAGACAGGGGAAGAAGAACACTGAAGCTTTCTTT
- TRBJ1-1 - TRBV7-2 CASSPQKTFF TGTGCCAGCAGCCCTCAGAAAACTTTCTTT
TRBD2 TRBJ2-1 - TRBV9 CASSPTGGLYNEQFF TGTGCCAGCAGCCCGACGGGGGGACTTTACAATGAGCAGTTCTTC
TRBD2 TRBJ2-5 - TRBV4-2 CASSPEGTSGQETQYF TGTGCCAGCAGCCCGGAAGGGACTAGCGGACAAGAGACCCAGTACTTC
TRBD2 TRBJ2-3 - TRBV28 CASSLPTSGRGSTQYF TGTGCCAGCAGTTTACCGACTAGCGGGAGAGGGAGTACGCAGTATTTT
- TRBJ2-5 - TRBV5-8 CASSFRETQYF TGTGCCAGCAGCTTTCGAGAGACCCAGTACTTC
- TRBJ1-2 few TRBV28 CASSLRGGYTF TGTGCCAGCAGTTTAAGAGGTGGCTACACCTTC
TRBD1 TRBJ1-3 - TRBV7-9 CASSLDGQVSGNTIYF TGTGCCAGCAGCTTAGATGGACAGGTCTCTGGAAACACCATATATTTT
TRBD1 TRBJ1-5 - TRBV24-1 CATSDSQGQGAAQPQHF TGTGCCACCAGTGATTCGCAGGGACAGGGGGCGGCTCAGCCCCAGCATTTT
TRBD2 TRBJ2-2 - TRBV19 CASRRISGGTGELFF TGTGCCAGCCGGCGGATATCGGGAGGCACCGGGGAGCTGTTTTTT
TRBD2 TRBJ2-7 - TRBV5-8 CASSLVASGGASYEQYF TGTGCCAGCAGCTTGGTGGCTAGCGGGGGGGCATCCTACGAGCAGTACTTC
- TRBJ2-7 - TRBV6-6 CASSSTKQGSYEQYF TGTGCCAGCAGTAGCACAAAACAGGGCTCCTACGAGCAGTACTTC
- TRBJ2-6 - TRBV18 CASSPGPGANVLTF TGTGCCAGCTCACCGGGGCCTGGGGCCAACGTCCTGACTTTC
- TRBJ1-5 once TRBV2 CASSEAGARNQPQHF TGTGCCAGCAGTGAAGCAGGGGCCCGCAATCAGCCCCAGCATTTT
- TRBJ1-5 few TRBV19 CASSTRGRVGPQHF TGTGCCAGTAGTACGCGGGGTAGGGTCGGACCCCAGCATTTT
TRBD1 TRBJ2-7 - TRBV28 CASSSVGQGKRYEQYF TGTGCCAGCAGTTCTGTCGGACAGGGGAAGCGCTACGAGCAGTACTTC
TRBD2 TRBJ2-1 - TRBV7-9 CASSLGGLAGVPGEQFF TGTGCCAGCAGCTTGGGGGGACTAGCGGGAGTTCCGGGTGAGCAGTTCTTC
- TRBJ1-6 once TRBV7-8 CASSFRVDNSPLHF TGTGCCAGCAGCTTCAGGGTTGATAATTCACCCCTCCACTTT
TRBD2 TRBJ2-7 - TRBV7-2 CASSMTSGSGVEQYF TGTGCCAGCAGCATGACTAGCGGGAGTGGGGTCGAGCAGTACTTC
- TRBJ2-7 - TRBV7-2 CASSFRQVTYEQYF TGTGCCAGCAGCTTCCGACAGGTCACCTACGAGCAGTACTTC
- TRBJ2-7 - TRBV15 CATSRGQGPSEQYF TGTGCCACCTCTAGGGGCCAGGGGCCATCCGAGCAGTACTTC
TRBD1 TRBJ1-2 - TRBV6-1 CASSEAGQLGGYTF TGTGCCAGCAGTGAAGCGGGACAGCTGGGTGGCTACACCTTC